The clone carrying this T cell receptor beta chain was picked up many times. Its cognate antigen is unknown. The data stem from a study of T cells in Graves' hyperthyroidism and ophthalmopathy. Study-level background: Peripheral blood samples were taken at initial diagnosis, prior to any treatment. Study-wide points: The blood repertoire included most of the expanded thyroid clonotypes above 0.001.

The source material, RNA transcripts, was used to amplify TCR beta CDR3 regions. Using the HTBI primer set, a first-round RT-PCR was run on the TCR CDR3. TCRdb recomputed calls from the multiplex PCR reads with MiXCR, one row per CDR3 protein. The table includes 300,000 to 450,000 distinct CDR3 sequences, 15% to 20% detected once. V was pared by 5 bases and J by 4 bases, with 14 bases between. The CDR3 sequence is 15 residues long. Germline loops: CDR1 SGHNT, CDR2 YENEEA. At least 3 on the Clinical Activity Score was recorded for ophthalmopathy patients, who also had NOSPECS grade at least 4 and duration under 3 months. PBMCs were derived from roughly 9.6 ml fresh peripheral blood.

The sequenced sample was blood. This clonotype originated in a woman between 40 and 55 years old with Graves' ophthalmopathy. The chain carries TRBV11-3 and TRBJ1-4; D possibly corresponds to TRBD1 (5 bases). The CDR3 DNA sequence: TGTGCCAGCAGCCGCCAGGGACGGCTTAATGAAAAACTGTTTTTT. Amino acids: CASSRQGRLNEKLFF.